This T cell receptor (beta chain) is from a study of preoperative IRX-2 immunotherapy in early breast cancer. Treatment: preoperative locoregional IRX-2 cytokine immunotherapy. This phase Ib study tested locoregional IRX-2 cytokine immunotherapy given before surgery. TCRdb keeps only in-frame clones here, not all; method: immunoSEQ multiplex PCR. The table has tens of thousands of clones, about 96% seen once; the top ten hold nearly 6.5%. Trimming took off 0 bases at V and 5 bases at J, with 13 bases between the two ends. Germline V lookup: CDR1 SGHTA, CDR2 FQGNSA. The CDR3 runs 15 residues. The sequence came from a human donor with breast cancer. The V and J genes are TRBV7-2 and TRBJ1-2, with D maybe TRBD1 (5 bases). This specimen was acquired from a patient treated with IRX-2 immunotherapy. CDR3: CASSLAEGLTYGYTF. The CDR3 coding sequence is TGTGCCAGCAGCTTAGCGGAGGGGCTAACGTATGGCTACACCTTC. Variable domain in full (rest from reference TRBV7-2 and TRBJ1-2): GAGVSQSPSNKVTEKGKDVELRCDPISGHTALYWYRQSLGQGLEFLIYFQGNSAPDKSGLPSDRFSAERTGGSVSTLTIQRTQQEDSAVYLCASSLAEGLTYGYTFGSGTRLTVV.